Below, 2 T cell receptor beta chains from the same sample are listed, as sequenced in a study of identical twins. TCRdb independently ran MiXCR on the 5' RACE reads; one entry per CDR3 protein. The top ten hold about 1.8% of the sample, which has hundreds of thousands of distinct CDR3 sequences, roughly 6% seen once. The material sequenced was naive T cells sorted from blood. The receptors derive from a man younger than 30 in good health.

The CDR3 reads CSANEASGANVLTF. Here the CDR3 DNA reads TGCAGTGCTAACGAGGCGTCTGGGGCCAACGTCCTGACTTTC. The chain joins TRBV20-1 to TRBJ2-6; D gene unclear. The germline CDR1 and CDR2 sequences are DFQATT and SNEGSKA (reference sequence). CDR3 length: 14 residues. The germline V and J ends were trimmed by 4 bases and 1 base, with 8 bases remaining between them.

In its sample, this clonotype was seen many times. The chain uses TRBV4-1 and TRBJ2-2; 14 bases align to TRBD2. CDR3 length: 20 amino acids. Per germline, CDR1 MGHRA and CDR2 YSYEKL. The ends lost 4 bases at V and 0 bases at J; junction bases unmatched: 10. The CDR3 is CASSRPRTSGRTPNTGELFF. CDR3 bases: TGCGCCAGCAGCCGACCACGGACTAGCGGGAGGACCCCGAACACCGGGGAGCTGTTTTTT.